Shown below are 6 T cell receptor beta chains from a single sample sequenced in a study of Graves' ophthalmopathy and Graves' hyperthyroidism. Amplification targeted the TCR beta CDR3 regions, with RNA transcripts as the source material. First-round RT-PCR with HTBI primers preceded a second-round multiplex PCR. A single record per CDR3 protein comes from TCRdb applying MiXCR to the multiplex PCR reads. The sample carries around 670,000 distinct CDR3 sequences, around 40% recorded once. Sample: peripheral blood. These receptors all come from an adult man with Graves' ophthalmopathy.

In its sample, this clonotype was seen a few times. The genes are TRBV20-1 and TRBJ2-7; D possibly corresponds to TRBD2 (6 bases). V was pared by 3 bases and J by 5 bases, with 17 bases between. This CDR3 is 14 amino acids long. Germline assignment: CDR1 DFQATT and CDR2 SNEGSKA (reference sequence). CDR3 nucleotides: TGCAGTGCTAGTCGGCGGGGCCCGGGGAACGAGCAGTACTTC. Translating gives CSASRRGPGNEQYF.

V is TRBV7-9 and J is TRBJ2-5, with 9 nucleotides matching TRBD2. The V gene's germline CDR1 is SEHNR and CDR2 FQNEAQ (reference sequence). The ends lost 4 bases at V and 3 bases at J; junction bases unmatched: 9. The CDR3 totals 16 residues. CDR3 sequence reads: CASSWGSASGEETQYF. CDR3 bases: TGTGCCAGCAGCTGGGGGTCGGCTAGCGGGGAAGAGACCCAGTACTTC.

This clonotype was seen ten or more times. In nucleotides, the CDR3 is TGTGCCATCAGTGACCCCAGTTTTAACTATGGCTACACCTTC. Translated: CAISDPSFNYGYTF. J is TRBJ1-2 and V is TRBV10-3; D not certain. V shed 3 bases and J shed 1 base, with 9 bases lying between them. There are 14 residues in the CDR3. CDR1 and CDR2 (germline): ENHRY, SYGVKD.

This clonotype appeared many times. This chain connects TRBV7-9 to TRBJ2-7, with 8 bases matching TRBD2. Germline CDR1 reads SEHNR; CDR2 reads FQNEAQ (reference sequence). The CDR3 has 15 amino acids. V was pared by 1 base and J by 2 bases, with 4 bases of the junction left unmatched. The CDR3 is CASSLGAGVTYEQYF. CDR3 nucleotide sequence: TGTGCCAGCAGCTTAGGAGCGGGGGTGACCTACGAGCAGTACTTC.

The chain recombines TRBV24-1 with TRBJ1-5, with unresolved D. V lost 11 bases and J 2 bases, leaving 12 bases between the germline ends. The CDR3 runs 13 residues. Germline V gives CDR1 KGHDR, CDR2 SFDVKD. As DNA, the CDR3 is TGTGCCAGCACCCCAGAACGCAATCAGCCCCAGCATTTT. Amino acid sequence: CASTPERNQPQHF.

The rearrangement joins TRBV20-1 to TRBJ2-5; a possible D gene is TRBD1 (7 bases). V dropped 3 bases and J dropped 1 base, with 18 bases sitting between them. The CDR3 totals 16 residues. From germline, CDR1 is DFQATT and CDR2 SNEGSKA (reference sequence). The CDR3 spells CSARTGISGSQETQYF. As DNA, the CDR3 is TGCAGTGCTAGGACAGGGATTAGCGGAAGCCAAGAGACCCAGTACTTC.